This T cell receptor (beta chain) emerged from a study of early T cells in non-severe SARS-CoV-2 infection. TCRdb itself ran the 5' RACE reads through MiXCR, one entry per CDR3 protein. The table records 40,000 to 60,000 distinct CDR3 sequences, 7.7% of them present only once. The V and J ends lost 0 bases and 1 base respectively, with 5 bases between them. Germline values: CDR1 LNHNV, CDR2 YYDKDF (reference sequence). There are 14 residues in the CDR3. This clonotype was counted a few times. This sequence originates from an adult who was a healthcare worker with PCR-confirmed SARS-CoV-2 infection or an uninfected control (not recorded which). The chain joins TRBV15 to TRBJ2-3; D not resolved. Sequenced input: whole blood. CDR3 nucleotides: TGTGCCACCAGCAGAGACACCCGCACAGATACGCAGTATTTT. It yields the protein CATSRDTRTDTQYF.